This is a list of T cell receptor beta chains from one sample in a study of cytomegalovirus exposure and HLA in healthy donors. Libraries were prepared by immunoSEQ multiplex PCR; TCRdb keeps only in-frame clonotypes and omits some of them. The sample totals over 80,000 clones. Sequenced material: PBMCs. The receptors originated from a girl aged 10 to 17 in good health and CMV-seropositive. Both conserved end residues are part of each CDR3. A D gene is named only where the DNA matches it firmly.

cdr3_length: 13
d_call: -
v_call: TRBV5-1
j_call: TRBJ1-2
cdr3_nt: TGCGCCAGCAGCTTGACAGGGAGTAACGGCTACACCTTC
cdr3_aa: CASSLTGSNGYTF

cdr3_length: 14
d_call: -
v_call: TRBV7-9
j_call: TRBJ1-1
cdr3_nt: TGTGCCAGCAGCTTAGCGTCGGGGGGAACTGAAGCTTTCTTT
cdr3_aa: CASSLASGGTEAFF

cdr3_length: 15
d_call: TRBD2
v_call: TRBV9
j_call: TRBJ2-1
cdr3_nt: TGTGCCAGCAGCCCGCGACTAGCGGGACTCAATGAGCAGTTCTTC
cdr3_aa: CASSPRLAGLNEQFF

cdr3_length: 16
d_call: TRBD2
v_call: TRBV7-9
j_call: TRBJ2-5
cdr3_nt: TGTGCCAGCAGCTTAATCAGCGGGACGTCCAAAGAGACCCAGTACTTC
cdr3_aa: CASSLISGTSKETQYF

cdr3_length: 14
d_call: -
v_call: TRBV6-6
j_call: TRBJ1-2
cdr3_nt: TGTGCCAGCAGTTACGGCGGAGGATCCTATGGCTACACCTTC
cdr3_aa: CASSYGGGSYGYTF

cdr3_length: 15
d_call: TRBD2
v_call: TRBV7-2
j_call: TRBJ2-5
cdr3_nt: TGTGCCAGCAGCCGGACTAGCGGGGGGGTAGAGACCCAGTACTTC
cdr3_aa: CASSRTSGGVETQYF

cdr3_length: 14
d_call: TRBD1
v_call: TRBV7-3
j_call: TRBJ1-2
cdr3_nt: TGTGCCAGCAGCTTATGGGGGACAGATGATGGCTACACCTTC
cdr3_aa: CASSLWGTDDGYTF

cdr3_length: 13
d_call: -
v_call: TRBV18
j_call: TRBJ2-3
cdr3_nt: TGTGCCAGCTCAGCATCCCAGGGAGATACGCAGTATTTT
cdr3_aa: CASSASQGDTQYF

cdr3_length: 13
d_call: TRBD1
v_call: TRBV27
j_call: TRBJ1-2
cdr3_nt: TGTGCCAGCAGCAGAGACAGGGCCTATGGCTACACCTTC
cdr3_aa: CASSRDRAYGYTF

cdr3_length: 14
d_call: -
v_call: TRBV9
j_call: TRBJ2-5
cdr3_nt: TGTGCCAGCAGCGATAGACAGTGGGGAGAGACCCAGTACTTC
cdr3_aa: CASSDRQWGETQYF

cdr3_length: 15
d_call: -
v_call: TRBV5-5
j_call: TRBJ1-5
cdr3_nt: TGTGCCAGCAGCTTGGTGTCCGGGTACAATCAGCCCCAGCATTTT
cdr3_aa: CASSLVSGYNQPQHF

cdr3_length: 16
d_call: -
v_call: TRBV19
j_call: TRBJ2-6
cdr3_nt: TGTGCCAGTAGTATTATGTCCGGCTCTGGGGCCAACGTCCTGACTTTC
cdr3_aa: CASSIMSGSGANVLTF

cdr3_length: 15
d_call: -
v_call: TRBV4-1
j_call: TRBJ1-5
cdr3_nt: TGCGCCAGCAGCCAGTCGGGGGGGGACATCTTGCCCCAGCATTTT
cdr3_aa: CASSQSGGDILPQHF

cdr3_length: 15
d_call: -
v_call: TRBV30
j_call: TRBJ1-2
cdr3_nt: TGTGCCTGGAGTGTACCGGAGGGGGGGAACTATGGCTACACCTTC
cdr3_aa: CAWSVPEGGNYGYTF

cdr3_length: 14
d_call: TRBD2
v_call: TRBV19
j_call: TRBJ2-7
cdr3_nt: TGTGCCAGTAGTAAAGCGGGGGGCGCTTACGAGCAGTACTTC
cdr3_aa: CASSKAGGAYEQYF

cdr3_length: 14
d_call: -
v_call: TRBV19
j_call: TRBJ2-7
cdr3_nt: TGTGCCAGTAGTATTCAGGGGTTCTCCTACGAGCAGTACTTC
cdr3_aa: CASSIQGFSYEQYF

cdr3_length: 15
d_call: -
v_call: TRBV9
j_call: TRBJ1-5
cdr3_nt: TGTGCCAGCAGCGAGGGAGGTTGGTACAATCAGCCCCAGCATTTT
cdr3_aa: CASSEGGWYNQPQHF

cdr3_length: 16
d_call: TRBD1
v_call: TRBV15
j_call: TRBJ1-5
cdr3_nt: TGTGCCACCAGCGAACAGACAGGGATTAGCAATCAGCCCCAGCATTTT
cdr3_aa: CATSEQTGISNQPQHF

cdr3_length: 13
d_call: -
v_call: TRBV7-2
j_call: TRBJ1-1
cdr3_nt: TGTGCCAGCAGCTTAGGAAGGACAGTCGAAGCTTTCTTT
cdr3_aa: CASSLGRTVEAFF

cdr3_length: 13
d_call: -
v_call: TRBV25-1
j_call: TRBJ2-1
cdr3_nt: TGTGCCAGCAGTAGGGGGGGCGACAATGAGCAGTTCTTC
cdr3_aa: CASSRGGDNEQFF

cdr3_length: 15
d_call: TRBD2
v_call: TRBV10-3
j_call: TRBJ2-5
cdr3_nt: TGTGCCATCACCGAGGGACTAGCGCCTAGCAGGGCCCAGTACTTC
cdr3_aa: CAITEGLAPSRAQYF

cdr3_length: 13
d_call: -
v_call: TRBV2
j_call: TRBJ1-2
cdr3_nt: TGTGCCAGCAGTGAAATCCCATTCTATGGCTACACCTTC
cdr3_aa: CASSEIPFYGYTF

cdr3_length: 18
d_call: -
v_call: TRBV1
j_call: TRBJ2-2
cdr3_nt: TGCACCACAAAGGGCGTGGCGGGAGAAAACGCGAACACCGGGGAGCTGTTTTTT
cdr3_aa: CTTKGVAGENANTGELFF

cdr3_length: 16
d_call: TRBD2
v_call: TRBV7-2
j_call: TRBJ2-2
cdr3_nt: TGTGCCAGCAGGTTGAGCGGGGGACCGAACACCGGGGAGCTGTTTTTT
cdr3_aa: CASRLSGGPNTGELFF

cdr3_length: 16
d_call: TRBD2
v_call: TRBV6-1
j_call: TRBJ2-3
cdr3_nt: TGTGCCAGCAGTGAAAAGCGAGCGGGGGATACAGATACGCAGTATTTT
cdr3_aa: CASSEKRAGDTDTQYF

cdr3_length: 14
d_call: TRBD2
v_call: TRBV28
j_call: TRBJ2-5
cdr3_nt: TGTGCCAGCAGTCCCGGGACTAACGCGGAGACCCAGTACTTC
cdr3_aa: CASSPGTNAETQYF

cdr3_length: 14
d_call: -
v_call: TRBV9
j_call: TRBJ2-6
cdr3_nt: TGTGCCAGCAGCCACAACTCTGGGGCCAACGTCCTGACTTTC
cdr3_aa: CASSHNSGANVLTF

cdr3_length: 16
d_call: TRBD2
v_call: TRBV4-2
j_call: TRBJ2-3
cdr3_nt: TGTGCCAGCAGCCAAAGAGAGCGGGGGGGGACAGATACGCAGTATTTT
cdr3_aa: CASSQRERGGTDTQYF

cdr3_length: 15
d_call: -
v_call: TRBV11-3
j_call: TRBJ2-5
cdr3_nt: TGTGCCAGCAGCTTAGGCTCCACCCGGGGTGAGACCCAGTACTTC
cdr3_aa: CASSLGSTRGETQYF

cdr3_length: 17
d_call: TRBD1
v_call: TRBV12-5
j_call: TRBJ1-4
cdr3_nt: TGTGCTAGCTCCCGGGACAGGGGCTCTTCCGGTAATGAAAAACTGTTTTTT
cdr3_aa: CASSRDRGSSGNEKLFF

cdr3_length: 13
d_call: TRBD2
v_call: TRBV5-4
j_call: TRBJ2-2
cdr3_nt: TGTGCCAGCAGCCCCCGGGACTATACGGAGCTGTTTTTT
cdr3_aa: CASSPRDYTELFF

cdr3_length: 15
d_call: -
v_call: TRBV7-9
j_call: TRBJ2-2
cdr3_nt: TGTGCCAGCAGCCTCCGTATTGGAGGAACCGGGGAGCTGTTTTTT
cdr3_aa: CASSLRIGGTGELFF

cdr3_length: 15
d_call: -
v_call: TRBV29-1
j_call: TRBJ1-2
cdr3_nt: TGCAGCGTTCCCGGAACCAGACAGGAGGCCTATGGCTACACCTTC
cdr3_aa: CSVPGTRQEAYGYTF

cdr3_length: 13
d_call: -
v_call: TRBV9
j_call: TRBJ2-5
cdr3_nt: TGTGCCAGCAGCGTAGAATTGGAGGGGACCCAGTACTTC
cdr3_aa: CASSVELEGTQYF

cdr3_length: 18
d_call: -
v_call: TRBV30
j_call: TRBJ1-6
cdr3_nt: TGTGCCTGGACAGGCATAGGGGGGGGAAGCTCCTATAATTCACCCCTCCACTTT
cdr3_aa: CAWTGIGGGSSYNSPLHF

cdr3_length: 15
d_call: -
v_call: TRBV9
j_call: TRBJ2-2
cdr3_nt: TGTGCCAGCAGCGTAGCGGCCAGGGGCGACGGGGAGCTGTTTTTT
cdr3_aa: CASSVAARGDGELFF

cdr3_length: 12
d_call: TRBD1
v_call: TRBV19
j_call: TRBJ1-1
cdr3_nt: TGTGCCAGTAGACAGGGGGGCACTGAAGCTTTCTTT
cdr3_aa: CASRQGGTEAFF

cdr3_length: 14
d_call: -
v_call: TRBV2
j_call: TRBJ2-1
cdr3_nt: TGTGCCAGCATTAGGGGGGCGGGGGATAATGAGCAGTTCTTC
cdr3_aa: CASIRGAGDNEQFF

cdr3_length: 13
d_call: -
v_call: TRBV9
j_call: TRBJ1-6
cdr3_nt: TGTGCCAGCCAGGGCTCCTATAATTCACCCCTCCACTTT
cdr3_aa: CASQGSYNSPLHF

cdr3_length: 18
d_call: -
v_call: TRBV2
j_call: TRBJ2-3
cdr3_nt: TGTGCCAGCAGTGATGGCCGGAATTGGGCAGGGCTCGCAGATACGCAGTATTTT
cdr3_aa: CASSDGRNWAGLADTQYF

cdr3_length: 15
d_call: TRBD1
v_call: TRBV7-9
j_call: TRBJ1-2
cdr3_nt: TGTGCCAGTCAATACGGACAGGGGGCACCTGGTGGCTACACCTTC
cdr3_aa: CASQYGQGAPGGYTF

cdr3_length: 15
d_call: TRBD1
v_call: TRBV5-1
j_call: TRBJ2-7
cdr3_nt: TGCGCCAGCAGCCAGGGACAGCATTCCGCCTACGAGCAGTACTTC
cdr3_aa: CASSQGQHSAYEQYF

cdr3_length: 17
d_call: -
v_call: TRBV9
j_call: TRBJ1-3
cdr3_nt: TGTGCCAGCAGCCCGGGATTACAGTGGGAGCCTGGAAACACCATATATTTT
cdr3_aa: CASSPGLQWEPGNTIYF

cdr3_length: 16
d_call: -
v_call: TRBV9
j_call: TRBJ2-1
cdr3_nt: TGTGCCAGCAGCGTAGTGGTGGGGGGTTTGTACAATGAGCAGTTCTTC
cdr3_aa: CASSVVVGGLYNEQFF

cdr3_length: 19
d_call: -
v_call: TRBV7-9
j_call: TRBJ2-7
cdr3_nt: TGTGCCAGCAGCTTAAGTGGAGGGAACCCCGAGGTGAGCGCCTACGAGCAGTACTTC
cdr3_aa: CASSLSGGNPEVSAYEQYF

cdr3_length: 14
d_call: -
v_call: TRBV18
j_call: TRBJ2-1
cdr3_nt: TGTGCCAGCTCACCAGAATCCCCGGGGGAGGAGCAGTTCTTC
cdr3_aa: CASSPESPGEEQFF

cdr3_length: 14
d_call: TRBD2
v_call: TRBV9
j_call: TRBJ2-2
cdr3_nt: TGTGCCAGCAGCGAAGGGACTAGTGCCGGGGAGCTGTTTTTT
cdr3_aa: CASSEGTSAGELFF

cdr3_length: 14
d_call: -
v_call: TRBV2
j_call: TRBJ1-1
cdr3_nt: TGTGCCAGCATCGCTCAGGGGTGGGGCACTGAAGCTTTCTTT
cdr3_aa: CASIAQGWGTEAFF

cdr3_length: 14
d_call: TRBD2
v_call: TRBV6-6
j_call: TRBJ2-5
cdr3_nt: TGTGCCAGCAGTGATAGCGGGGGCCAAGAGACCCAGTACTTC
cdr3_aa: CASSDSGGQETQYF